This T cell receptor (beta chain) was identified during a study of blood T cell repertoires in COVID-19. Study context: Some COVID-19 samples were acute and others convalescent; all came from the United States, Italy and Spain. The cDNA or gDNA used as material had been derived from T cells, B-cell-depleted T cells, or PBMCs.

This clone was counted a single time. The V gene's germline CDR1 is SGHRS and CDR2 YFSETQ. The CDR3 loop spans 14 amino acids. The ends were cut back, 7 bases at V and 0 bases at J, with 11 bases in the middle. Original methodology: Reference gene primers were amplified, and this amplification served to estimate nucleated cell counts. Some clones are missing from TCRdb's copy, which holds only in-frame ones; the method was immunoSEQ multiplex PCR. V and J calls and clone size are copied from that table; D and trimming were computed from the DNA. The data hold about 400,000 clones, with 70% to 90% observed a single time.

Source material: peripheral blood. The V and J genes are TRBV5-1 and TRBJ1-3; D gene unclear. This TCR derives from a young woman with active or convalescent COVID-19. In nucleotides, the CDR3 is TGCGCCAGCGGTGAGGCGAGCTCTGGAAACACCATATATTTT. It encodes CASGEASSGNTIYF.